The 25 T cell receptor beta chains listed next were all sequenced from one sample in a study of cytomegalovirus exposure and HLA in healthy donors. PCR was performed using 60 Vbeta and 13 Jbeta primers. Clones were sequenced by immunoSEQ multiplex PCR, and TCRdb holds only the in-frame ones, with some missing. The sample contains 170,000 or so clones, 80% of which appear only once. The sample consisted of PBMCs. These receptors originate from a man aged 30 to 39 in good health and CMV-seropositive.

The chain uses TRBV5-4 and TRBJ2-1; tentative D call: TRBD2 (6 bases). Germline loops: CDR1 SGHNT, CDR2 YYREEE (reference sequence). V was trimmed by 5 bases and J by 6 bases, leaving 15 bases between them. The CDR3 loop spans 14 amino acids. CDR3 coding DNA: TGTGCCAGCAGATCCGGGATAGCGGTCAATGAGCAGTTCTTC. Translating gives CASRSGIAVNEQFF.

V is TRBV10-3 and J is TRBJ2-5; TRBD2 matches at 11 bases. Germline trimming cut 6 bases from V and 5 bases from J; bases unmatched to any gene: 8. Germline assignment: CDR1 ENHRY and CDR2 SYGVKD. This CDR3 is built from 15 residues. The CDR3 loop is CAISPTSGVAETQYF. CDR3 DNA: TGTGCCATCAGCCCGACTAGCGGGGTAGCGGAGACCCAGTACTTC.

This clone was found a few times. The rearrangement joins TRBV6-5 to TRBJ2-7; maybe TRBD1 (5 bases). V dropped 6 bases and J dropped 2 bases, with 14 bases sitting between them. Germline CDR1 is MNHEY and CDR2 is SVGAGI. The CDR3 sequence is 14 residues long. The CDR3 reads CASRRQTLAYEQYF. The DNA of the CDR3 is TGTGCCAGCAGGCGACAGACCTTAGCCTACGAGCAGTACTTC.

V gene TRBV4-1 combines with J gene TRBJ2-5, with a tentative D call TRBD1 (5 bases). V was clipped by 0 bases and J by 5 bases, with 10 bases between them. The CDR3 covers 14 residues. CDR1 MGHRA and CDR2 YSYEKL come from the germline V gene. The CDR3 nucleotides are TGCGCCAGCAGCCAAGATGGCCCAGGGGAGACCCAGTACTTC. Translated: CASSQDGPGETQYF.

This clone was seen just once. The CDR3 is CASSWGVAMNTEAFF. In nucleotides, the CDR3 is TGTGCCAGCAGCTGGGGAGTGGCTATGAACACTGAAGCTTTCTTT. The V and J genes are TRBV11-3 and TRBJ1-1, with D unclear. The CDR3 spans 15 residues. Trimming took off 4 bases at V and 0 bases at J, with 12 bases between the two ends. Germline values: CDR1 SGHNT, CDR2 YENEEA.

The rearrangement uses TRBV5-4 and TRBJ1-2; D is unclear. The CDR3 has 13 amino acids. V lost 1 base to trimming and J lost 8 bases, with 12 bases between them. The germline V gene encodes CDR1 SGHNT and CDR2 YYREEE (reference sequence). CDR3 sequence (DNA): TGTGCCAGCAGCTTGAGACAATCTGGGGGCTACACCTTC. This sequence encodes CASSLRQSGGYTF.

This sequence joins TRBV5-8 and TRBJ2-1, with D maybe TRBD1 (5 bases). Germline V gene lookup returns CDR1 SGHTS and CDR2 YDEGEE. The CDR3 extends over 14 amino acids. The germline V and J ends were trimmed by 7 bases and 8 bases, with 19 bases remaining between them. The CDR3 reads CASLSGWRNDEQFF. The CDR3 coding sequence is TGTGCCAGCCTCTCAGGGTGGAGAAACGATGAGCAGTTCTTC. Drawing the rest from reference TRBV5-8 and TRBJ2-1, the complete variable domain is EAGVTQSPTHLIKTRGQQATLRCSPISGHTSVYWYQQALGLGLQFLLWYDEGEERNRGNFPPRFSGRQFPNYSSELNVNALELEDSALYLCASLSGWRNDEQFFGPGTRLTVL.

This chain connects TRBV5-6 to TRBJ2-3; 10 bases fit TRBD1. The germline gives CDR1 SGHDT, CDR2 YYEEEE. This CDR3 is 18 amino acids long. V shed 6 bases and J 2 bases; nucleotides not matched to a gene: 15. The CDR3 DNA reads TGTGCCAGCACCACAACCGGGACAGGGGACCTATTCACAGATACGCAGTATTTT. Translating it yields CASTTTGTGDLFTDTQYF.

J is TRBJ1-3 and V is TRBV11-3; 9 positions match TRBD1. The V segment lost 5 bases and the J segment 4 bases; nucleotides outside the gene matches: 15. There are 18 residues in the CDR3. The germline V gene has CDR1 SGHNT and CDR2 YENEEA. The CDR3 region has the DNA TGTGCCAGCAGCGTCGGCCCGAAGACAGGGGGAAGAGGAAACACCATATATTTT. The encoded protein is CASSVGPKTGGRGNTIYF. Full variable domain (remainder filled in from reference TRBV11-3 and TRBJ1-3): EAGVVQSPRYKIIEKKQPVAFWCNPISGHNTLYWYLQNLGQGPELLIRYENEEAVDDSQLPKDRFSAERLKGVDSTLKIQPAELGDSAVYLCASSVGPKTGGRGNTIYFGEGSWLTVV.

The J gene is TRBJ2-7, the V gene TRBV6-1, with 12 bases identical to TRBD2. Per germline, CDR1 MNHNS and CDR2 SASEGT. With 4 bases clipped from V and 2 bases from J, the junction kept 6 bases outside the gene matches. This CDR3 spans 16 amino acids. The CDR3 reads CASSARTSGGPYEQYF. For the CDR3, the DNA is TGTGCCAGCAGTGCCCGAACTAGCGGGGGGCCCTACGAGCAGTACTTC.

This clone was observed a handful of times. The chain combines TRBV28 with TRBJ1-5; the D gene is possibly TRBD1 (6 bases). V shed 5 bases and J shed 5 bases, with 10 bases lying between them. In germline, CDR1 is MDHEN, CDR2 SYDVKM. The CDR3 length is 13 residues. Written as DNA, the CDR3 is TGTGCCAGCAGTGACACAGGGTATCAGCCCCAGCATTTT. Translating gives CASSDTGYQPQHF.

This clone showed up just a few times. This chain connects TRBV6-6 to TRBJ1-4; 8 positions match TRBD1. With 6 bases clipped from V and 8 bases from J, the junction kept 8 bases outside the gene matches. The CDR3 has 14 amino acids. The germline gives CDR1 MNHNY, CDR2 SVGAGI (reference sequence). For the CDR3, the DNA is TGTGCCAGCAGGATGGACAGGGCGGACGAAAAACTGTTTTTT. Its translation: CASRMDRADEKLFF.

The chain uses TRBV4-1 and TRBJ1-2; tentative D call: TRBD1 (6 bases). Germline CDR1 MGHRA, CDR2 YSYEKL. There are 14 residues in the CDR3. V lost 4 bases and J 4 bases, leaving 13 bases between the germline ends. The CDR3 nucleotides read TGCGCCAGCAGCCTCAACAGGGACGGCTATGGCTACACCTTC. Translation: CASSLNRDGYGYTF.

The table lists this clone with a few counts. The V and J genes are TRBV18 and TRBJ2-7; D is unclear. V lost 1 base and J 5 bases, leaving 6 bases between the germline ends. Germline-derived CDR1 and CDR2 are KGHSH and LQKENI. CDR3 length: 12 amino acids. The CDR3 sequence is CASSPLRDEQYF. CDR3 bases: TGTGCCAGCTCACCACTCCGGGACGAGCAGTACTTC. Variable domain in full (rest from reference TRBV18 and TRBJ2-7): NAGVMQNPRHLVRRRGQEARLRCSPMKGHSHVYWYRQLPEEGLKFMVYLQKENIIDESGMPKERFSAEFPKEGPSILRIQQVVRGDSAAYFCASSPLRDEQYFGPGTRLTVT.

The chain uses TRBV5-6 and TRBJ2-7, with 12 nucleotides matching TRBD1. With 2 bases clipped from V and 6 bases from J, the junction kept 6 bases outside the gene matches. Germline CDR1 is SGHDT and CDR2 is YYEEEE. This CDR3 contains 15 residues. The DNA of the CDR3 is TGTGCCAGCAGCTTCCACGGGACAGGGGGCGTCGAGCAGTACTTC. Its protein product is CASSFHGTGGVEQYF.

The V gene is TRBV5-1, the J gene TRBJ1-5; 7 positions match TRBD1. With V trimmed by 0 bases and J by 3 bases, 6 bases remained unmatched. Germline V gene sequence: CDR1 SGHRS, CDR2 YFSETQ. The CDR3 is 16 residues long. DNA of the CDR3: TGCGCCAGCAGCTTGGAGGGGACAGTACCCAATCAGCCCCAGCATTTT. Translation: CASSLEGTVPNQPQHF.

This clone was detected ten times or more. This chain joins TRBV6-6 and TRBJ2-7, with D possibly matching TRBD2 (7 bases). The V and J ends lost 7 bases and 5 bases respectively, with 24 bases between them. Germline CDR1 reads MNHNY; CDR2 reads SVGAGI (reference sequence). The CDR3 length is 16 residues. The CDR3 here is CASTPRYGGSGNEQYF. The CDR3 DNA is TGTGCCAGCACCCCTCGGTACGGGGGCAGCGGGAACGAGCAGTACTTC.

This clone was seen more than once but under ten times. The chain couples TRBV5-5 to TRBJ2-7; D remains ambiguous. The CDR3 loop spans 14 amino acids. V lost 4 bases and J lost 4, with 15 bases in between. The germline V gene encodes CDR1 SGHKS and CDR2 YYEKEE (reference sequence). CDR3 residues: CASSPPRGGYEQYF. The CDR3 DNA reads TGTGCCAGCAGCCCGCCCCGAGGTGGGTACGAGCAGTACTTC. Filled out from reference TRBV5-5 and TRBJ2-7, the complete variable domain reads DAGVTQSPTHLIKTRGQQVTLRCSPISGHKSVSWYQQVLGQGPQFIFQYYEKEERGRGNFPDRFSARQFPNYSSELNVNALLLGDSALYLCASSPPRGGYEQYFGPGTRLTVT.

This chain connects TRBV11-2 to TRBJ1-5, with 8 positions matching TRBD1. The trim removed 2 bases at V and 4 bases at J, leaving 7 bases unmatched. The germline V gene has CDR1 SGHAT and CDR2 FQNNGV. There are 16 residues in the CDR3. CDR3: CASSLIRRTGNQPQHF. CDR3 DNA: TGTGCCAGCAGCTTAATTCGGCGGACAGGGAATCAGCCCCAGCATTTT.

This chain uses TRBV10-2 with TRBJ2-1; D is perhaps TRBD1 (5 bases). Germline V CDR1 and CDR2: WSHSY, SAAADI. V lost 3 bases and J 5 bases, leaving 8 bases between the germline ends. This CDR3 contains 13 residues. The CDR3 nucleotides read TGCGCCAGCAGTGACGTGACAGACAATGAGCAGTTCTTC. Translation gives CASSDVTDNEQFF.

CDR3 nucleotide sequence: TGCGCCAGCAGCCAAGACAGGGACAATCAGCCCCAGCATTTT. This encodes CASSQDRDNQPQHF. The V and J genes are TRBV4-3 and TRBJ1-5, with a possible D match to TRBD1 (5 bases). Germline V lookup: CDR1 LGHNA, CDR2 YSLEER. V shed 0 bases and J shed 3 bases, with 6 bases lying between them. The CDR3 totals 14 residues.

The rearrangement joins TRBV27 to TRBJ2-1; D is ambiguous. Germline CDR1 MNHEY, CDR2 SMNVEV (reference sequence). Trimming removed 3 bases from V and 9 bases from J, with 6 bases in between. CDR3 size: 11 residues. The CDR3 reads CASSFRGEQFF. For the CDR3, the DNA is TGTGCCAGCAGTTTCCGCGGTGAGCAGTTCTTC.

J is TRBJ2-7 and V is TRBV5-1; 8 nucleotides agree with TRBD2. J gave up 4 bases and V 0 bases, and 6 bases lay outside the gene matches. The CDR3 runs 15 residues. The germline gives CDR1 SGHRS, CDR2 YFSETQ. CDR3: CASSLGSSGRYEQYF. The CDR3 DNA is TGCGCCAGCAGCTTGGGGTCTAGCGGGCGATACGAGCAGTACTTC.

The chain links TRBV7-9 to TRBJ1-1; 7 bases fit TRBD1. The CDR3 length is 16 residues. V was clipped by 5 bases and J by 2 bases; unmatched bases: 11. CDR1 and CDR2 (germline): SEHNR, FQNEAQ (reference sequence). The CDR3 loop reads CASSPTTGRSNTEAFF. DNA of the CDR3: TGTGCCAGCAGCCCGACGACAGGGAGGTCAAACACTGAAGCTTTCTTT.

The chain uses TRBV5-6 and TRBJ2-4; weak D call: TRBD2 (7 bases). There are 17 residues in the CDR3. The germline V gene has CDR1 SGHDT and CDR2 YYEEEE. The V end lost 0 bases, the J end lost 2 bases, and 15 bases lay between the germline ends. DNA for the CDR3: TGTGCCAGCAGCTTGGCCTTTTTGGGGGGGCCCAAAAACATTCAGTACTTC. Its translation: CASSLAFLGGPKNIQYF. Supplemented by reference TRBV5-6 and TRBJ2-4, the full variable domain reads DAGVTQSPTHLIKTRGQQVTLRCSPKSGHDTVSWYQQALGQGPQFIFQYYEEEERQRGNFPDRFSGHQFPNYSSELNVNALLLGDSALYLCASSLAFLGGPKNIQYFGAGTRLSVL.